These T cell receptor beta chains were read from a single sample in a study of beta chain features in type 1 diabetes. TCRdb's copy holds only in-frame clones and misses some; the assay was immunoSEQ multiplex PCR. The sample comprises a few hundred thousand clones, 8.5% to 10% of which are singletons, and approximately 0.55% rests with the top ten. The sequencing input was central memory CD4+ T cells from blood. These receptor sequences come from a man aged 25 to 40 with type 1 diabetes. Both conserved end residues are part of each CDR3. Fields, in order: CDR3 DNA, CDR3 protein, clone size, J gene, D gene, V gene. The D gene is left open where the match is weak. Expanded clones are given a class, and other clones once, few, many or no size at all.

cdr3_nt: TGTGCCAGCAGCCCCAGAATGGAAAAACTGTTTTTT
cdr3_aa: CASSPRMEKLFF
clone_size: many
j_call: TRBJ1-4
d_call: .
v_call: TRBV7-9

cdr3_nt: TGTGCCAGCAGCTTAGTTGGAGGACAAGAGACCCAGTACTTC
cdr3_aa: CASSLVGGQETQYF
clone_size: .
j_call: TRBJ2-5
d_call: .
v_call: TRBV13

cdr3_nt: TGTGCCAGCAAACCGGGACAGAACTATGGCTACACCTTC
cdr3_aa: CASKPGQNYGYTF
clone_size: many
j_call: TRBJ1-2
d_call: TRBD1
v_call: TRBV7-9

cdr3_nt: TGTGCCAGCTCACCACCCAGACAGGGGTCATCGCAAGAGACCCAGTACTTC
cdr3_aa: CASSPPRQGSSQETQYF
clone_size: .
j_call: TRBJ2-5
d_call: TRBD1
v_call: TRBV18

cdr3_nt: TGTGCCAGCAGCCGAACAGCGGACTCTGGAAACACCATATATTTT
cdr3_aa: CASSRTADSGNTIYF
clone_size: few
j_call: TRBJ1-3
d_call: .
v_call: TRBV6-6

cdr3_nt: TGTGCCAGCAGTGAAGCGGGAAACTTCGGGGAGCTGTTTTTT
cdr3_aa: CASSEAGNFGELFF
clone_size: .
j_call: TRBJ2-2
d_call: .
v_call: TRBV6-1

cdr3_nt: TGTGCCAGCAGCCTAGGGGGTGCCAGCTCCTACAATGAGCAGTTCTTC
cdr3_aa: CASSLGGASSYNEQFF
clone_size: many
j_call: TRBJ2-1
d_call: .
v_call: TRBV5-4

cdr3_nt: TGCGCCAGCAGCCACCTCGACAGGGGGGACTATGGCTACACCTTC
cdr3_aa: CASSHLDRGDYGYTF
clone_size: few
j_call: TRBJ1-2
d_call: TRBD1
v_call: TRBV4-1

cdr3_nt: TGTGCCAGCAGAATGAGGTTGGGGGTTACCTATGGCTACACCTTC
cdr3_aa: CASRMRLGVTYGYTF
clone_size: few
j_call: TRBJ1-2
d_call: .
v_call: TRBV6-1

cdr3_nt: TGTGCCAGCAGCCCCGAGGGACTAGCGGGAGAAACTGAGCAGTTCTTC
cdr3_aa: CASSPEGLAGETEQFF
clone_size: many
j_call: TRBJ2-1
d_call: TRBD2
v_call: TRBV7-2

cdr3_nt: TGTGCCGAAAGAGCCCGACAGGACACTGAAGCTTTCTTT
cdr3_aa: CAERARQDTEAFF
clone_size: many
j_call: TRBJ1-1
d_call: .
v_call: TRBV10-3

cdr3_nt: TGCGCCAGCAGCCAAGGATCCGGGACAGGGAGTCAGCCCCAGCATTTT
cdr3_aa: CASSQGSGTGSQPQHF
clone_size: .
j_call: TRBJ1-5
d_call: TRBD1
v_call: TRBV4-1

cdr3_nt: TGTGCCAGCAGCTTAGATTCGGGGGCTTGGAATGAGCAGTTCTTC
cdr3_aa: CASSLDSGAWNEQFF
clone_size: few
j_call: TRBJ2-1
d_call: .
v_call: TRBV11-3

cdr3_nt: TGTGCCAGCTCGTTGAGGCTAGCGGACAATGAGCAGTTCTTC
cdr3_aa: CASSLRLADNEQFF
clone_size: few
j_call: TRBJ2-1
d_call: TRBD2
v_call: TRBV6-1

cdr3_nt: TGTGCCAGCAGCTTACCTTCAGGACTAGCGGGAGCTGAGGATGAGCAGTTCTTC
cdr3_aa: CASSLPSGLAGAEDEQFF
clone_size: few
j_call: TRBJ2-1
d_call: TRBD2
v_call: TRBV7-2

cdr3_nt: TGCAGCGGCACCGGGATTCTGCCATCTTACAATGAGCAGTTCTTC
cdr3_aa: CSGTGILPSYNEQFF
clone_size: few
j_call: TRBJ2-1
d_call: .
v_call: TRBV29-1

cdr3_nt: TGTGCCAGCACCAAGTCCGGCGGCAGCACAGATACGCAGTATTTT
cdr3_aa: CASTKSGGSTDTQYF
clone_size: .
j_call: TRBJ2-3
d_call: .
v_call: TRBV9

cdr3_nt: TGTGCCAGCAAAGCGGGCTACAATGAGCAGTTCTTC
cdr3_aa: CASKAGYNEQFF
clone_size: few
j_call: TRBJ2-1
d_call: .
v_call: TRBV7-2

cdr3_nt: TGTGCCAGCAGTGAGGGGGGGTATCAGCCCCAGCATTTT
cdr3_aa: CASSEGGYQPQHF
clone_size: few
j_call: TRBJ1-5
d_call: .
v_call: TRBV2

cdr3_nt: TGTGCCAGCAACCGAAACAGGGTGGATCAGCCCCAGCATTTT
cdr3_aa: CASNRNRVDQPQHF
clone_size: .
j_call: TRBJ1-5
d_call: .
v_call: TRBV2

cdr3_nt: TGTGCCAGCAGCACCAGGATCGGGACAGAGAATGAAAAACTGTTTTTT
cdr3_aa: CASSTRIGTENEKLFF
clone_size: .
j_call: TRBJ1-4
d_call: TRBD1
v_call: TRBV6-6

cdr3_nt: TGTGCCAGCAGGTTGGGCCTAACAGAGTTTAACACTGAAGCTTTCTTT
cdr3_aa: CASRLGLTEFNTEAFF
clone_size: few
j_call: TRBJ1-1
d_call: .
v_call: TRBV9

cdr3_nt: TGTGCCAGCAGTGTGGGGGGGCCAGGTGGAAACACCATATATTTT
cdr3_aa: CASSVGGPGGNTIYF
clone_size: few
j_call: TRBJ1-3
d_call: .
v_call: TRBV6-5

cdr3_nt: TGTGCCAGCAGTTACAAAACAGGGGCCGGGGAGCTGTTTTTT
cdr3_aa: CASSYKTGAGELFF
clone_size: many
j_call: TRBJ2-2
d_call: TRBD1
v_call: TRBV6-5

cdr3_nt: TGCGCCAGCAGCTCACGGACCGGAGGGGAAAAACTGTTTTTT
cdr3_aa: CASSSRTGGEKLFF
clone_size: .
j_call: TRBJ1-4
d_call: .
v_call: TRBV5-1

cdr3_nt: TGTGCCAGCAGCTTCCGTGAGCGGGAGGGAGATACGCAGTATTTT
cdr3_aa: CASSFREREGDTQYF
clone_size: .
j_call: TRBJ2-3
d_call: TRBD2
v_call: TRBV7-9

cdr3_nt: TGCACCAGCAGCCAACCCTCCCGACCGGACCAAAACATTCAGTACTTC
cdr3_aa: CTSSQPSRPDQNIQYF
clone_size: .
j_call: TRBJ2-4
d_call: .
v_call: TRBV1

cdr3_nt: TGTGCCAGCAGTTACCGACAGGGCGAAGGCACAGATACGCAGTATTTT
cdr3_aa: CASSYRQGEGTDTQYF
clone_size: .
j_call: TRBJ2-3
d_call: TRBD1
v_call: TRBV6-5

cdr3_nt: TGTGCCAGCAGGACGGACAGGGGGTTGGCTCGGGGTGAAAAACTGTTTTTT
cdr3_aa: CASRTDRGLARGEKLFF
clone_size: .
j_call: TRBJ1-4
d_call: TRBD1
v_call: TRBV28

cdr3_nt: TGTGCCAGCAGGGACTTCGCCTACAATGAGCAGTTCTTC
cdr3_aa: CASRDFAYNEQFF
clone_size: few
j_call: TRBJ2-1
d_call: .
v_call: TRBV6-1

cdr3_nt: TGCGCCAGCAGCCAAGTCGGCCAGGGGTTGGACGAGCAGTACTTC
cdr3_aa: CASSQVGQGLDEQYF
clone_size: .
j_call: TRBJ2-7
d_call: .
v_call: TRBV4-3

cdr3_nt: TGTGCCAGCAGCTACCAAGGGGGCAATGGCTACACCTTC
cdr3_aa: CASSYQGGNGYTF
clone_size: .
j_call: TRBJ1-2
d_call: TRBD1
v_call: TRBV7-9

cdr3_nt: TGTGCCAGCAGCAAAGCGATACAGGGTTACGAGCAGTACTTC
cdr3_aa: CASSKAIQGYEQYF
clone_size: few
j_call: TRBJ2-7
d_call: .
v_call: TRBV21-1

cdr3_nt: TGTGCCAGCAGCCCCGACAGTCGCTCCTACAATGAGCAGTTCTTC
cdr3_aa: CASSPDSRSYNEQFF
clone_size: few
j_call: TRBJ2-1
d_call: .
v_call: TRBV2

cdr3_nt: TGTGCCAGCAGCTGGGGGCTAGCTTCAAACAATGAGCAGTTCTTC
cdr3_aa: CASSWGLASNNEQFF
clone_size: .
j_call: TRBJ2-1
d_call: .
v_call: TRBV7-2

cdr3_nt: TGTGCCAGCAGCTTAATAGTAGGACAGGGATTCTCTGGGGCCAACGTCCTGACTTTC
cdr3_aa: CASSLIVGQGFSGANVLTF
clone_size: few
j_call: TRBJ2-6
d_call: TRBD1
v_call: TRBV7-3

cdr3_nt: TGTGCCAGCAGTCTGGGGACAGGCAGCAATCAGCCCCAGCATTTT
cdr3_aa: CASSLGTGSNQPQHF
clone_size: few
j_call: TRBJ1-5
d_call: TRBD1
v_call: TRBV28

cdr3_nt: TGTGCCAGCAGTTTAGAGGTAGCGAGGGAGCTGTTTTTT
cdr3_aa: CASSLEVARELFF
clone_size: many
j_call: TRBJ2-2
d_call: .
v_call: TRBV28

cdr3_nt: TGTGCCAGTAGTATAACTGCGACGGGGGATACGCAGTATTTT
cdr3_aa: CASSITATGDTQYF
clone_size: many
j_call: TRBJ2-3
d_call: .
v_call: TRBV19

cdr3_nt: TGTGCCAGCACATTCCCCGGGGGGGTTAACTATGGCTACACCTTC
cdr3_aa: CASTFPGGVNYGYTF
clone_size: once
j_call: TRBJ1-2
d_call: .
v_call: TRBV5-4

cdr3_nt: TGTGCCAGCAGCTTAGTCGAAGGTGGGGCCAACGTCCTGACTTTC
cdr3_aa: CASSLVEGGANVLTF
clone_size: .
j_call: TRBJ2-6
d_call: .
v_call: TRBV5-4

cdr3_nt: TGTGCCAGCAGCCCCAAATATCTAGACCCCCAAGAGACCCAGTACTTC
cdr3_aa: CASSPKYLDPQETQYF
clone_size: .
j_call: TRBJ2-5
d_call: .
v_call: TRBV4-2

cdr3_nt: TGTGCCTGGAGTGCGGACAGCTATGGCTACACCTTC
cdr3_aa: CAWSADSYGYTF
clone_size: .
j_call: TRBJ1-2
d_call: .
v_call: TRBV30

cdr3_nt: TGTGCCAGCAGTTTCTCTCGAAGACAGGGGTCCTACAATGAGCAGTTCTTC
cdr3_aa: CASSFSRRQGSYNEQFF
clone_size: few
j_call: TRBJ2-1
d_call: TRBD1
v_call: TRBV27